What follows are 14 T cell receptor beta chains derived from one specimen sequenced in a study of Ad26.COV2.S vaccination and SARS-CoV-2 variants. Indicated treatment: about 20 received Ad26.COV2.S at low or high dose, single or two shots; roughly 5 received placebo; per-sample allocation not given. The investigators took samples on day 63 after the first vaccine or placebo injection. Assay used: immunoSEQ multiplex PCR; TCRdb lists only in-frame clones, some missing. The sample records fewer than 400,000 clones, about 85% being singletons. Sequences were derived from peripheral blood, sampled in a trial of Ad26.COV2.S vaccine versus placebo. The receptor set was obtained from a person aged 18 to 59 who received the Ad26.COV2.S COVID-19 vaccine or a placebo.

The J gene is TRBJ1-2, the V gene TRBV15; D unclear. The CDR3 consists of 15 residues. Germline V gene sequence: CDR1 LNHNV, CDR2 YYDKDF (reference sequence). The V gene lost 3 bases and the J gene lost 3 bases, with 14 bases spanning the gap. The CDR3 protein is CATSSPGLVDYGYTF. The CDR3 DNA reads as TGTGCCACCAGCAGCCCAGGCCTCGTGGACTATGGCTACACCTTC.

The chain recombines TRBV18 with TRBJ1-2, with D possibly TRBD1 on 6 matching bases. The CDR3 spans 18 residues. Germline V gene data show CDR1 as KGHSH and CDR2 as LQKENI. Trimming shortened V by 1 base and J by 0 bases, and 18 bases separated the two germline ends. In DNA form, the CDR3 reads TGTGCCAGCTCACCACAGGGGGTTTTGGATACTTCTAACTATGGCTACACCTTC. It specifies CASSPQGVLDTSNYGYTF.

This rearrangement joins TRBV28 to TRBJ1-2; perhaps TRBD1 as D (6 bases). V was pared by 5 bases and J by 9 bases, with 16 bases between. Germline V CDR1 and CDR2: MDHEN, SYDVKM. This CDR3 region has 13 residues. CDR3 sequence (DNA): TGTGCCAGCAGTGGGGGGTACAGGGTTAGCTACACCTTC. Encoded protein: CASSGGYRVSYTF.

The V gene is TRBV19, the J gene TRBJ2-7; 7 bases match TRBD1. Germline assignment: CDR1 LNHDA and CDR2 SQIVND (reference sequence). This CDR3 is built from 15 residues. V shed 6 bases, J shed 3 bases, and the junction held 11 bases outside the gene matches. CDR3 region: CASSSDRVGVYEQYF. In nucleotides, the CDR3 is TGTGCCAGTAGCTCCGACAGGGTTGGTGTCTACGAGCAGTACTTC.

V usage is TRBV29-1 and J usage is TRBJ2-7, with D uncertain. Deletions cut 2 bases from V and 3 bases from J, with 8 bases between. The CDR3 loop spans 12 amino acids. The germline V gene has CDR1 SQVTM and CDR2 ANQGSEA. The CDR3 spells CSVETSVYEQYF. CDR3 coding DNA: TGCAGCGTTGAAACGTCGGTCTACGAGCAGTACTTC.

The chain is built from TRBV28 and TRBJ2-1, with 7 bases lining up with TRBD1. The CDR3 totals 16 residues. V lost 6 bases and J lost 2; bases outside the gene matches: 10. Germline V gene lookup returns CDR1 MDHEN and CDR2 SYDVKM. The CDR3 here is CASSFTLQGTYNEQFF. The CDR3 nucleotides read TGTGCCAGCAGCTTTACCTTACAGGGGACCTACAATGAGCAGTTCTTC.

The CDR3: CASSLGGTGLYEQYF. Here the CDR3 DNA reads TGCGCCAGCAGCTTGGGGGGGACAGGACTCTACGAGCAGTACTTC. This sequence joins TRBV5-1 and TRBJ2-7; 8 positions match TRBD1. This CDR3 is 15 amino acids long. V shed 0 bases and J 3 bases; nucleotides not matched to a gene: 5. CDR1 and CDR2 (germline): SGHRS, YFSETQ.

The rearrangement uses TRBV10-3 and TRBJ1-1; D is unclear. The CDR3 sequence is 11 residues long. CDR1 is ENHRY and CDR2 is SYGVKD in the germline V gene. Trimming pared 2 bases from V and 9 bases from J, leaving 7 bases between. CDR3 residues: CAISEAIQAFF. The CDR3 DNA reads TGTGCCATCAGTGAGGCCATTCAAGCTTTCTTT.

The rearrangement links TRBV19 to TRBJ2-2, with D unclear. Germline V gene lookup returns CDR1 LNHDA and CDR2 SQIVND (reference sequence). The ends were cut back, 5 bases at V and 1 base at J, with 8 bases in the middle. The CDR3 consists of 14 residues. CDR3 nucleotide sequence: TGTGCCAGTAGTCAGCAGAGGAACACCGGGGAGCTGTTTTTT. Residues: CASSQQRNTGELFF.

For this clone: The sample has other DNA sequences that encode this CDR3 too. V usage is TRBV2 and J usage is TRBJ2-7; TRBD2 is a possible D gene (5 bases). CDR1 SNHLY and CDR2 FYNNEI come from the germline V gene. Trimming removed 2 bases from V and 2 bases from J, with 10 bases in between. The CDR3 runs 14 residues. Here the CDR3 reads CASSERRGPYEQYF. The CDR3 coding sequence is TGTGCCAGCAGTGAAAGACGGGGTCCCTACGAGCAGTACTTC. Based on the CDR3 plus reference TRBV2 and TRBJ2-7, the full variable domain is EPEVTQTPSHQVTQMGQEVILRCVPISNHLYFYWYRQILGQKVEFLVSFYNNEISEKSEIFDDQFSVERPDGSNFTLKIRSTKLEDSAMYFCASSERRGPYEQYFGPGTRLTVT.

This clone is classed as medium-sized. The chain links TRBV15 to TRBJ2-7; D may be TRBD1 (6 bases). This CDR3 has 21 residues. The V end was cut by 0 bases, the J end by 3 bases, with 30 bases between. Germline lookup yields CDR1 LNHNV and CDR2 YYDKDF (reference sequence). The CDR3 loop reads CATSRDSSVSFGRGNNYEQYF. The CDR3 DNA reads TGTGCCACCAGCAGAGACTCCTCGGTCTCTTTTGGCAGGGGCAACAACTACGAGCAGTACTTC.

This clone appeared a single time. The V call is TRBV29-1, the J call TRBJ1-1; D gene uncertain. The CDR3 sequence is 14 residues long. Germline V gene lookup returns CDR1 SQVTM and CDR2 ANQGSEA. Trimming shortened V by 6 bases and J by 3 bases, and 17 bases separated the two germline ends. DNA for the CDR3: TGCAGCGTCCTACAATCTGCGCGGGACACTGAAGCTTTCTTT. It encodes CSVLQSARDTEAFF.

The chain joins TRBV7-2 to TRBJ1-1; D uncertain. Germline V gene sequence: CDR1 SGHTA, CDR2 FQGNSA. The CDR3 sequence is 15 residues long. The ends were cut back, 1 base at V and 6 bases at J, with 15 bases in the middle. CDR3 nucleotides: TGTGCCAGCAGCTTAGTCGGTTCGCGTGGGGCTGAAGCTTTCTTT. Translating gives CASSLVGSRGAEAFF.

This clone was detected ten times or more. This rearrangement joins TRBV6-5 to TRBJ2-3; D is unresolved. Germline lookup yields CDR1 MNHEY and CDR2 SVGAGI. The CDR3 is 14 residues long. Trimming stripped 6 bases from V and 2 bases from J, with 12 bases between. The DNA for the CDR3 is TGTGCCAGCAGAGGTTACCGAGACACAGATACGCAGTATTTT. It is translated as CASRGYRDTDTQYF.